This is a list of T cell receptor beta chains from one sample in a study of blood T cell repertoires in COVID-19. The protocol was immunoSEQ multiplex PCR, while the TCRdb copy is restricted to in-frame clones and leaves out a portion. The sample includes about 380,000 clones, approximately 80% of them seen just once. The specimen sequenced was peripheral blood. The receptors originated from a human donor with acute or convalescent COVID-19. The donor label of this sample is uncertain. Both conserved end residues are part of each CDR3. A D gene is named only where the DNA matches it firmly.

v_gene	j_gene	d_gene	CDR3aa	CDR3nt
TRBV27	TRBJ2-3	.	CASSLQRRDTQYF	TGTGCCAGCAGTTTACAACGGCGGGATACGCAGTATTTT
TRBV6-5	TRBJ1-2	.	CASRLPGQVFGTF	TGTGCCAGCAGGCTCCCGGGACAAGTTTTTGGTACCTTC
TRBV5-1	TRBJ2-1	.	CASSLAAGQSYNEQFF	TGCGCCAGCAGCTTGGCGGCGGGACAGAGCTACAATGAGCAGTTCTTC
TRBV10-2	TRBJ2-1	TRBD2	CASRVAGGPGNEQFF	TGCGCCAGCAGAGTAGCGGGAGGGCCAGGGAATGAGCAGTTCTTC
TRBV30	TRBJ1-2	TRBD1	CAWSKDRGFSYTF	TGTGCCTGGAGTAAGGACAGGGGCTTTTCCTACACCTTC
TRBV6-1	TRBJ2-1	.	CASSEFEQSPYNEQFF	TGTGCCAGCAGTGAATTTGAACAGTCCCCATACAATGAGCAGTTCTTC
TRBV5-4	TRBJ1-1	.	CASSSPRQGYIDTEAFF	TGTGCCAGCAGCTCCCCACGCCAGGGGTATATTGACACTGAAGCTTTCTTT
TRBV3-1/TRBV3-2	TRBJ2-2	TRBD2	CASSQGGTSTGELFF	TGTGCCAGCAGCCAAGGGGGGACTAGCACCGGGGAGCTGTTTTTT
TRBV5-6	TRBJ1-1	.	CASSLLSRGGDTEAFF	TGTGCCAGCAGCTTACTCTCCCGAGGAGGGGACACTGAAGCTTTCTTT
TRBV19	TRBJ1-1	.	CASSLVVGEPTPSSLNTEAFF	TGTGCCAGTAGTCTCGTCGTCGGGGAGCCGACCCCCAGTTCCTTGAACACTGAAGCTTTCTTT